This T cell receptor beta chain was obtained from a study of long-term antiretroviral therapy in people with HIV. CDR3 size: 13 residues. With 3 bases removed from V and 9 bases from J, the gap between germline ends came to 14 bases. Looked up from germline, CDR1 is SGHNT and CDR2 is YENEEA. This clone has more than one count but fewer than ten. Version v3.0 of the immunoSEQ assay ran at survey level. The method was immunoSEQ multiplex PCR; TCRdb's version includes in-frame clones alone and lacks a portion of them. This sample has 20,000 to 30,000 clones; around 90% occur once, and the top ten carry about 9%.

The origin of this receptor is a man aged 50-60 years with HIV. The chain couples TRBV11-3 to TRBJ1-1, with TRBD1 as a possible D gene (5 bases). The material was unsorted PBMCs, obtained 1.8 years before starting antiretroviral therapy. The CDR3 bases are TGTGCCAGCAGCTTTTTGCAGGGAGGGAAAGCTTTCTTT. Amino acid sequence: CASSFLQGGKAFF.